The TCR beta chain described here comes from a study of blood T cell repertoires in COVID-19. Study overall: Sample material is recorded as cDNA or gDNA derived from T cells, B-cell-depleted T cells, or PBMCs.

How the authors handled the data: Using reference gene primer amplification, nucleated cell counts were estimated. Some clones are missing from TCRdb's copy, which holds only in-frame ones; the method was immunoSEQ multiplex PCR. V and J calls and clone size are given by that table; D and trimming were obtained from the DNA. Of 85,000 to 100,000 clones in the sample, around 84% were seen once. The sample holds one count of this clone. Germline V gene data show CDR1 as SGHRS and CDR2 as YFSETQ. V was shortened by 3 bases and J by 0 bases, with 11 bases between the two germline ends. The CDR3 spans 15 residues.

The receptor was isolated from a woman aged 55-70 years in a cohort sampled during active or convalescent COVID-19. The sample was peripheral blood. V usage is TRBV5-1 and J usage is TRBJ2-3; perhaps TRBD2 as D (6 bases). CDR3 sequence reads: CASSWGDSSTDTQYF. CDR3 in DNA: TGCGCCAGCAGCTGGGGGGATTCTAGCACAGATACGCAGTATTTT.